These 16 T cell receptor beta chains were sequenced from one sample in a study of T cell responses to AZD1222 COVID-19 vaccine. The repertoire was sequenced with immunoSEQ multiplex PCR; TCRdb's copy has only in-frame clones and lacks some. This table has tens of thousands of clones, roughly 87% appearing once. Sequences were derived from peripheral blood, sampled on day 0 of AZD1222 vaccination. The source of these receptors is an adult in good health.

V and J are TRBV6-5 and TRBJ1-6; TRBD1 is a possible D gene (6 bases). The germline gives CDR1 MNHEY, CDR2 SVGAGI. The CDR3 contains 16 residues. The V gene lost 2 bases and the J gene lost 7 bases, with 15 bases spanning the gap. The CDR3 is CASSYAFRGQNSPLHF. CDR3 nucleotides: TGTGCCAGCAGTTACGCCTTCAGGGGTCAAAATTCACCCCTCCACTTT.

This chain links TRBV15 with TRBJ1-1, with D hard to call. There are 14 residues in the CDR3. V gave up 0 bases and J gave up 1 base, with 6 bases separating them. In germline, CDR1 is LNHNV, CDR2 YYDKDF (reference sequence). CDR3: CATSREGRNTEAFF. The CDR3 DNA reads TGTGCCACCAGCAGAGAGGGCAGGAACACTGAAGCTTTCTTT.

The rearrangement uses TRBV9 and TRBJ2-5, with 10 nucleotides matching TRBD2. This CDR3 is built from 18 residues. Germline values: CDR1 SGDLS, CDR2 YYNGEE. J gave up 4 bases and V 0 bases, and 12 bases lay outside the gene matches. DNA for the CDR3: TGTGCCAGCAGCGTAGGGCAGCGGGGGGGCTCGGTTGGAGAGACCCAGTACTTC. Encoded protein: CASSVGQRGGSVGETQYF.

The chain joins TRBV6-5 to TRBJ1-1; TRBD1 aligns across 8 bases. The germline CDR1 and CDR2 sequences are MNHEY and SVGAGI. This CDR3 is built from 15 residues. The V gene end was trimmed by 6 bases and the J gene end by 3 bases; junction bases not matched to a gene: 9. Here the CDR3 reads CASSRFGTGDTEAFF. CDR3 sequence (DNA): TGTGCCAGCAGCCGATTTGGGACAGGAGACACTGAAGCTTTCTTT.

This clone was seen a single time. The chain couples TRBV18 to TRBJ1-5; no reliable D call. This CDR3 region has 13 residues. The V end was cut by 5 bases, the J end by 4 bases, with 9 bases between. Germline-derived CDR1 and CDR2 are KGHSH and LQKENI. CDR3 bases: TGTGCCAGCTCATCCCGTGGAAATCAGCCCCAGCATTTT. It specifies CASSSRGNQPQHF.

The DNA for the CDR3 is TGCAGTGCCTCAGTAGTTGATGAGCAGTTCTTC. Its protein product is CSASVVDEQFF. V and J are TRBV20-1 and TRBJ2-1; D gene unclear. The V gene lost 6 bases and the J gene lost 8 bases, with 11 bases spanning the gap. Germline V lookup: CDR1 DFQATT, CDR2 SNEGSKA (reference sequence). The CDR3 totals 11 residues.

This clone was seen a single time. The J gene is TRBJ2-2, the V gene TRBV5-4; D possibly corresponds to TRBD1 (5 bases). Per the germline V gene, CDR1 is SGHNT and CDR2 is YYREEE (reference sequence). The ends were cut back, 1 base at V and 0 bases at J, with 10 bases in the middle. This CDR3 spans 16 amino acids. The CDR3 DNA follows: TGTGCCAGCAGCTTGCATCAGGGTGCGAACACCGGGGAGCTGTTTTTT. Protein: CASSLHQGANTGELFF.

This clone has only one observation. V and J are TRBV6-6 and TRBJ2-7, with D perhaps matching TRBD1 (5 bases). Germline V CDR1 and CDR2: MNHNY, SVGAGI (reference sequence). V was clipped by 0 bases and J by 1 base, with 7 bases between them. The CDR3 contains 14 residues. The CDR3 nucleotides are TGTGCCAGCAGTTACTCGCAGGGTTCCTACGAGCAGTACTTC. Translated, it gives CASSYSQGSYEQYF.

The table lists this clone with a count of one. V gene TRBV9 combines with J gene TRBJ1-3; a possible D gene is TRBD1 (6 bases). This CDR3 comprises 14 residues. V lost 2 bases, J lost 4 bases, and 10 bases lay in between. In germline, CDR1 is SGDLS, CDR2 YYNGEE. CDR3 in amino acids: CASSVQGTGNTIYF. Here the CDR3 DNA reads TGTGCCAGCAGCGTCCAGGGGACCGGAAACACCATATATTTT.

V and J are TRBV3-1 (or the pseudogene TRBV3-2) and TRBJ1-4, with D unclear. Trimming left V 0 bases short and J 10 bases short, with 9 bases between. The CDR3 consists of 13 residues. Germline CDR1 LGHDT, CDR2 YNNKEL (reference sequence). CDR3 sequence reads: CASSQDLEGKLFF. The CDR3 DNA reads as TGTGCCAGCAGCCAAGATCTGGAGGGAAAACTGTTTTTT.

This clone was recorded a few times. V and J are TRBV2 and TRBJ2-1; D gene ambiguous. This CDR3 contains 13 residues. The V and J ends lost 1 base and 6 bases respectively, with 7 bases between them. The germline V gene encodes CDR1 SNHLY and CDR2 FYNNEI. In DNA, the CDR3 is TGTGCCAGCAGTGAAGTAGGCAGCAATGAGCAGTTCTTC. Amino acids: CASSEVGSNEQFF.

This chain's CDR3 is CASTIRTGTVSSYEQYF. The CDR3 DNA reads TGTGCCAGCACCATTAGGACGGGGACGGTTTCCTCCTACGAGCAGTACTTC. J is TRBJ2-7 and V is TRBV11-2; D assignment may be TRBD1 or TRBD2 (5 bases each). The CDR3 extends over 17 amino acids. Trimming cost V 7 bases and J 0 bases, with 22 bases left between them. From germline, CDR1 is SGHAT and CDR2 FQNNGV.

In its sample, this clone is medium-sized. The chain links TRBV11-2 to TRBJ2-7; D not certain. The ends were cut back, 5 bases at V and 7 bases at J, with 12 bases in the middle. Per germline, CDR1 SGHAT and CDR2 FQNNGV. The CDR3 spans 12 residues. Here the CDR3 reads CASSPHMGEQYF. The CDR3 DNA reads as TGTGCCAGCAGCCCCCACATGGGAGAGCAGTACTTC.

The chain couples TRBV12-3 or TRBV12-4 to TRBJ1-2; possible D gene TRBD1, 6 bases. Trimming cost V 2 bases and J 6 bases, with 10 bases left between them. The CDR3 has 13 amino acids. CDR3 sequence (DNA): TGTGCCAGCAGTTTAAGGCCAGGGGATGGCTACACCTTC. This codes for CASSLRPGDGYTF.

This chain joins TRBV27 and TRBJ2-2; possible D gene TRBD2, 5 bases. This CDR3 is built from 17 residues. CDR1 is MNHEY, CDR2 SMNVEV, per germline (reference sequence). With 4 bases removed from V and 2 bases from J, the gap between germline ends came to 17 bases. The CDR3 DNA reads as TGTGCCAGCAGTTCCCTAGGAGGTCGGAGAAACACCGGGGAGCTGTTTTTT. Its protein product is CASSSLGGRRNTGELFF.

The genes are TRBV5-4 and TRBJ2-5; D unclear. CDR1 is SGHNT, CDR2 YYREEE, per germline (reference sequence). V lost 3 bases to trimming and J lost 5 bases, with 5 bases between them. This CDR3 is built from 11 residues. The CDR3 protein is CASSSGETQYF. CDR3 coding DNA: TGTGCCAGCAGCTCCGGGGAGACCCAGTACTTC.